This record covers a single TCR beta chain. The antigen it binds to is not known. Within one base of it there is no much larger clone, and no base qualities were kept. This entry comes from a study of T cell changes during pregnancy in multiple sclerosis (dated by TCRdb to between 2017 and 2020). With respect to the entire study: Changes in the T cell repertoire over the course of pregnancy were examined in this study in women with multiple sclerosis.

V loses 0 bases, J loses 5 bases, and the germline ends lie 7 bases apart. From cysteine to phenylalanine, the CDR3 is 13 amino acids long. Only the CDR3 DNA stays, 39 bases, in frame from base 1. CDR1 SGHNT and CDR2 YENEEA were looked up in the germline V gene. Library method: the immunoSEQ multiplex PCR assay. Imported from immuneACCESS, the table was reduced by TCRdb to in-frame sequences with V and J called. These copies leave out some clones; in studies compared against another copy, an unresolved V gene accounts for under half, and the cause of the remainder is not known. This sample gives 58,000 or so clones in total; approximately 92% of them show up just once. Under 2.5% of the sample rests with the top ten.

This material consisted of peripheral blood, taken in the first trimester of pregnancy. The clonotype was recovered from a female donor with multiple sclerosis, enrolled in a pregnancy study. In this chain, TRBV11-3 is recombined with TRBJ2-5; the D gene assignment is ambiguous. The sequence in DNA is TGTGCCAGCAGCTTAGACCTAGGCGAGACCCAGTACTTC. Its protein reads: CASSLDLGETQYF.